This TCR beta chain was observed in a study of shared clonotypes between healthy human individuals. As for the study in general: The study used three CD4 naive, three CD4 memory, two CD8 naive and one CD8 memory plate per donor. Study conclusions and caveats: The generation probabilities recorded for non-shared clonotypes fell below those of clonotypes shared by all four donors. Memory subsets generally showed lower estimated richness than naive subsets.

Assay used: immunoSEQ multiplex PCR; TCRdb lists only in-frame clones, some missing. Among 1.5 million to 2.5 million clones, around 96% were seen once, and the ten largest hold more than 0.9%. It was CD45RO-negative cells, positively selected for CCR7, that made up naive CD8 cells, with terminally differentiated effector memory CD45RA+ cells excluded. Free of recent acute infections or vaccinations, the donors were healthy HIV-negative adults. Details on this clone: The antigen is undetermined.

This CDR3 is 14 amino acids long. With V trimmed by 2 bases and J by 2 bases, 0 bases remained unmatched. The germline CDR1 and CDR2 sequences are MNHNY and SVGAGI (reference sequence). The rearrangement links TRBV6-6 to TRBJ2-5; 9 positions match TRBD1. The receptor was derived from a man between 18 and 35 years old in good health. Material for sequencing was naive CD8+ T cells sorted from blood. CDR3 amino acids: CASSYGTGQETQYF. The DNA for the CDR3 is TGTGCCAGCAGTTACGGGACAGGGCAAGAGACCCAGTACTTC.